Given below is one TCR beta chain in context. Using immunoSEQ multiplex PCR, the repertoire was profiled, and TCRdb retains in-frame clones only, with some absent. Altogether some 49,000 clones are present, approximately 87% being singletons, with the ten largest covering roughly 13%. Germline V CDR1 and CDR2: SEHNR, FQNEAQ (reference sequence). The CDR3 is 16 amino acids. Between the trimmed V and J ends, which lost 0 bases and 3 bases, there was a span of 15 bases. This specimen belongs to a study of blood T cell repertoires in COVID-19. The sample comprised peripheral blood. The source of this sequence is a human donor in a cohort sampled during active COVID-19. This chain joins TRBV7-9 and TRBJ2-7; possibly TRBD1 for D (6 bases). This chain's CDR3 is CASSLAWGLNNYEQYF. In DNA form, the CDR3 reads TGTGCCAGCAGCTTAGCTTGGGGGCTAAATAACTACGAGCAGTACTTC.